This TCR beta chain was sequenced in a study of T-cell reconstitution after alpha-beta-depleted transplantation in children. Germline V gene sequence: CDR1 SGHDN, CDR2 FVKESK. The V gene lost 4 bases and the J gene lost 0 bases, with 13 bases spanning the gap. CDR3 size: 16 residues. A library of TCRbeta sequences, prepared with unique molecular identifiers, was generated. MiXCR, run by TCRdb on the PCR reads, gives a single entry per CDR3 protein. The repertoire has about 610,000 distinct CDR3 sequences, approximately 10% of them found once; the top ten carry roughly 4%. This rearrangement joins TRBV14 to TRBJ2-1, with D possibly being TRBD1 (7 bases). This TCR came from a human donor who donated a stem cell graft to a child with acute myeloid leukemia. The sample was PBMCs from the stem cell graft donor, taken from the stem cell graft. The CDR3: CASSPGGGYSYNEQFF. For the CDR3, the DNA is TGTGCCAGCAGCCCAGGGGGAGGTTACTCCTACAATGAGCAGTTCTTC.